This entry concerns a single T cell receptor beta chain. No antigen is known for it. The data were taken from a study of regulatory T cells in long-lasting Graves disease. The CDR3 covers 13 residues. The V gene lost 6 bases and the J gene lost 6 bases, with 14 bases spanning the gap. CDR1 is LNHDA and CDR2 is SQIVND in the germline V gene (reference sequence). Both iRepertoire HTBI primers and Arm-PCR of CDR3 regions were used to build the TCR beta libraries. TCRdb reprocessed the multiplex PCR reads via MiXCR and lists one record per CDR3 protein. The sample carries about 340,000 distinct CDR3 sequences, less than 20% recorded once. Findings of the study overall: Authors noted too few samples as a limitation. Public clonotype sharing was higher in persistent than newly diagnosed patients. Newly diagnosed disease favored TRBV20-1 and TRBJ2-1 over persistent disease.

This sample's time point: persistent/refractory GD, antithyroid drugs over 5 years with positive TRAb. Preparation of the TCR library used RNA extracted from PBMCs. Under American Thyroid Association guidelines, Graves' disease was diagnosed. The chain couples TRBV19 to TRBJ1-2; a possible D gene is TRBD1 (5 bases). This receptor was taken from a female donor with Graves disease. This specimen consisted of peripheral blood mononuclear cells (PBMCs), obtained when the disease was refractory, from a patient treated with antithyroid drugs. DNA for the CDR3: TGTGCCAGTAGGGGCCGAGTGGACAATGGCTACACCTTC. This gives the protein CASRGRVDNGYTF. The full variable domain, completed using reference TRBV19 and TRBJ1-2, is DGGITQSPKYLFRKEGQNVTLSCEQNLNHDAMYWYRQDPGQGLRLIYYSQIVNDFQKGDIAEGYSVSREKKESFPLTVTSAQKNPTAFYLCASRGRVDNGYTFGSGTRLTVV.